This T cell receptor beta chain is from a study of blood T cell repertoires in COVID-19. Study-level information: Material from acute and convalescent COVID-19 was sourced from the United States, Italy and Spain. PBMCs, B-cell-depleted T cells, or T cells provided the cDNA or gDNA that made up the material.

Original processing methods: Amplified reference gene primers provided the basis for estimating nucleated cell counts. TCRdb's table, derived via immunoSEQ multiplex PCR, lists solely in-frame clones and lacks some. That table furnishes V, J and clone size, whereas the DNA furnished D and trimming. Of approximately 230,000 clones listed, approximately 90% were seen once; the top ten hold 2% to 2.5%. This CDR3 contains 16 residues. Trimming cost V 4 bases and J 3 bases; bases outside gene matches: 10. Germline loops: CDR1 ENHRY, CDR2 SYGVKD. Sequenced: peripheral blood. The clonotype was recovered from a woman between 35 and 50 years old who had recovered from COVID-19. The V call is TRBV10-3, the J call TRBJ1-2; 8 bases are shared with TRBD1. The CDR3 reads CAISVFLPGQDYGYTF. The DNA of the CDR3 is TGTGCCATCAGTGTATTCCTCCCGGGACAGGACTATGGCTACACCTTC.